This TCR beta chain was identified during a study of post-analysis software for immune sequencing data. Built from TCR beta cDNA, the libraries had unique molecular identifiers in them. TCRdb called the PCR reads again in MiXCR, with one record for every CDR3 protein. The sample lists about 540,000 distinct CDR3 sequences, 30% to 40% seen once, with about 6% in the top ten. Sample: blood. The receptor comes from a girl aged 2-17 years with multiple sclerosis.

The CDR3 is CASSIGVRVQTDTQYF. The CDR3 DNA follows: TGTGCCAGTAGTATCGGTGTACGGGTACAGACAGATACGCAGTATTTT. The rearrangement links TRBV19 to TRBJ2-3; D not resolved. Trimming shortened V by 3 bases and J by 3 bases, and 16 bases separated the two germline ends. Germline assignment: CDR1 LNHDA and CDR2 SQIVND (reference sequence). The CDR3 consists of 16 residues.